These 31 T cell receptor beta chains were all obtained from the same sample, sequenced in a study of Ad26.COV2.S vaccination and SARS-CoV-2 variants. The repertoire was sequenced with immunoSEQ multiplex PCR; TCRdb's copy has only in-frame clones and lacks some. The repertoire holds roughly 400,000 clones, with about nine tenths as singletons. Sample treatment: around 19 received Ad26.COV2.S at low or high dose, single or two shots; a few received placebo; per-sample allocation not given. Specimen acquisition occurred on day 63 following the initial vaccine or placebo injection. This sample comprised peripheral blood, obtained in a trial of Ad26.COV2.S vaccine versus placebo. Receptors were obtained from a person aged 18-65 years who received the Ad26.COV2.S COVID-19 vaccine or a placebo.

This chain joins TRBV19 and TRBJ2-1; no clear D gene. Germline V lookup: CDR1 LNHDA, CDR2 SQIVND (reference sequence). CDR3 length: 15 residues. The V end lost 1 base, the J end lost 2 bases, and 9 bases lay between the germline ends. The CDR3 nucleotides read TGTGCCAGTAGTATAGGGCAGGCCCCCTACAATGAGCAGTTCTTC. The encoded protein is CASSIGQAPYNEQFF.

The V call is TRBV3-1 (or the pseudogene TRBV3-2), the J call TRBJ2-1, with TRBD2 matching 11 bases. Looked up from germline, CDR1 is LGHDT and CDR2 is YNNKEL (reference sequence). The CDR3 has 16 residues. V was clipped by 2 bases and J by 4 bases; unmatched bases: 4. The CDR3 region is CASSQFSGRGYNEQFF. DNA for the CDR3: TGTGCCAGCAGCCAATTTAGCGGGAGGGGGTACAATGAGCAGTTCTTC.

Concerning this clone itself: A read error may produce the germline difference seen at one junction end. The rearrangement uses TRBV24-1 and TRBJ2-2; no definite D call. The CDR3 consists of 12 residues. Germline assignment: CDR1 KGHDR and CDR2 SFDVKD. The CDR3 sequence: CATSAWTGELFF. The DNA for the CDR3 is TGTGCCACTAGTGCGTGGACCGGGGAGCTGTTTTTT.

This chain connects TRBV25-1 to TRBJ2-7, with D possibly being TRBD2 (6 bases). The V end was cut by 3 bases, the J end by 7 bases, with 19 bases between. Germline V lookup: CDR1 MGHDK, CDR2 SYGVNS. This CDR3 region has 15 residues. CDR3 region: CASSDPGGPEGEQYF. CDR3 in DNA: TGTGCCAGCAGTGATCCCGGGGGACCAGAGGGGGAGCAGTACTTC.

V usage is TRBV7-7 and J usage is TRBJ2-1; 8 nucleotides align to TRBD1. Germline trimming cut 5 bases from V and 1 base from J; bases unmatched to any gene: 4. The CDR3 consists of 15 residues. Germline lookup yields CDR1 SSHAT and CDR2 FNYEAQ (reference sequence). Written as DNA, the CDR3 is TGTGCCAGCAGCCTAGGACAGGGTTCCTACAATGAGCAGTTCTTC. Translated: CASSLGQGSYNEQFF.

This chain connects TRBV10-3 to TRBJ2-2; 7 nucleotides match TRBD2. Trimming cost V 10 bases and J 5 bases; bases outside gene matches: 4. The CDR3 totals 12 residues. CDR1 ENHRY and CDR2 SYGVKD come from the germline V gene. CDR3 nucleotide sequence: TGTGCCACCAGCGGGGATACCGGGGAGCTGTTTTTT. It encodes CATSGDTGELFF.

V and J are TRBV6-5 and TRBJ1-2; 7 bases are shared with TRBD1. J lost 4 bases, V lost 2 bases, and 4 bases had no gene match. The CDR3 spans 14 residues. CDR1 is MNHEY and CDR2 is SVGAGI in the germline V gene. The CDR3 protein is CASSYGQAPYGYTF. The CDR3 bases are TGTGCCAGCAGTTACGGACAGGCGCCCTATGGCTACACCTTC.

As DNA, the CDR3 is TGTGCCATCAGTTCCTACTCCGCCCACGAGCAGTACTTC. It is translated as CAISSYSAHEQYF. The chain is built from TRBV10-3 and TRBJ2-7; no firm D call. This CDR3 has 13 amino acids. V was shortened by 5 bases and J by 5 bases, with 13 bases between the two germline ends. Germline assignment: CDR1 ENHRY and CDR2 SYGVKD.

The rearrangement links TRBV6-5 to TRBJ2-1, with 11 bases fitting TRBD2. The germline CDR1 and CDR2 sequences are MNHEY and SVGAGI. The CDR3 has 15 residues. The J segment lost 6 bases and the V segment lost 6 bases, leaving 7 bases of the junction unmatched. The CDR3: CASSVLAGVPNEQFF. The DNA for the CDR3 is TGTGCCAGCAGCGTACTAGCGGGAGTCCCCAATGAGCAGTTCTTC.

This sequence joins TRBV21-1 and TRBJ2-7; no check of the table's D call, TRBD1, against the DNA was made. TRBV21-1 is noted as a pseudogene. This CDR3 has 17 residues. CDR3 sequence: CASSITFRGESSYEQYF. The CDR3 bases are TGTGCCAGCAGCATAACCTTCAGGGGGGAAAGCTCCTACGAGCAGTACTTC.

This clone was observed once. The chain links TRBV4-2 to TRBJ2-1, with 14 nucleotides matching TRBD2. Trimming at V came to 0 bases and at J to 9 bases, leaving 10 bases not matched to a gene. In germline, CDR1 is LGHNA, CDR2 YNFKEQ. The CDR3 spans 18 residues. The CDR3 DNA is TGTGCCAGCAGCCAAGAATCTAGGGGACTAGCGGGAGCAGGTGAGCAGTTCTTC. Amino acids: CASSQESRGLAGAGEQFF.

The genes are TRBV28 and TRBJ2-7, with 7 bases that match TRBD2. This CDR3 is 13 amino acids long. The trim removed 6 bases at V and 2 bases at J, leaving 4 bases unmatched. Germline V gives CDR1 MDHEN, CDR2 SYDVKM. The DNA for the CDR3 is TGTGCCAGCAGAGAGGCGGGGGCCTACGAGCAGTACTTC. Protein product: CASREAGAYEQYF.

The chain joins TRBV7-9 to TRBJ1-1; tentatively, D is TRBD1 (5 bases). V was trimmed by 0 bases and J by 7 bases, leaving 12 bases between them. The length of the CDR3 is 14 residues. The germline V gene has CDR1 SEHNR and CDR2 FQNEAQ (reference sequence). CDR3 sequence reads: CASSLAGREYEAFF. CDR3 nucleotides: TGTGCCAGCAGCTTAGCGGGACGGGAATATGAAGCTTTCTTT.

The chain combines TRBV19 with TRBJ1-3, with D perhaps TRBD1 (5 bases). CDR1 and CDR2 (germline): LNHDA, SQIVND (reference sequence). The CDR3 extends over 16 amino acids. V lost 7 bases to trimming and J lost 4 bases, with 20 bases between them. Here the CDR3 reads CASNPRGGAGGNTIYF. CDR3 bases: TGTGCCAGTAACCCGCGAGGAGGGGCAGGAGGAAACACCATATATTTT.

This clone was seen a single time. The genes are TRBV7-7 and TRBJ2-3; D perhaps matches TRBD1 (6 bases). V gave up 1 base and J gave up 1 base, with 9 bases separating them. Germline V gene lookup returns CDR1 SSHAT and CDR2 FNYEAQ (reference sequence). The CDR3 is 15 residues long. CDR3 DNA sequence: TGTGCCAGCAGCTTAGAGGGACATCGCACAGATACGCAGTATTTT. Amino acids: CASSLEGHRTDTQYF. Looking up the rest from reference TRBV7-7 and TRBJ2-3 gives the full variable domain: GAGVSQSPRYKVTKRGQDVTLRCDPISSHATLYWYQQALGQGPEFLTYFNYEAQPDKSGLPSDRFSAERPEGSISTLTIQRTEQRDSAMYRCASSLEGHRTDTQYFGPGTRLTVL.

This chain uses TRBV28 with TRBJ1-5; 7 nucleotides agree with TRBD1. The CDR3 totals 14 residues. V was pared by 2 bases and J by 7 bases, with 5 bases of the junction left unmatched. From germline, CDR1 is MDHEN and CDR2 SYDVKM. The CDR3 loop reads CASSLGQGGQPQHF. In nucleotides, the CDR3 is TGTGCCAGCAGTTTAGGCCAGGGGGGCCAGCCCCAGCATTTT.

The genes are TRBV7-6 and TRBJ2-1; TRBD2 matches at 11 bases. The germline CDR1 and CDR2 sequences are SGHVS and FNYEAQ. This CDR3 is 15 amino acids long. Trimming removed 1 base from V and 5 bases from J; junction bases left unmatched: 1. CDR3 sequence reads: CASSLVAGGNNEQFF. The CDR3 DNA is TGTGCCAGCAGCTTAGTAGCGGGAGGGAACAATGAGCAGTTCTTC.

The chain carries TRBV7-3 and TRBJ2-3, with D possibly TRBD1 on 5 matching bases. Looked up from germline, CDR1 is SGHTA and CDR2 is FQGTGA. The CDR3 has 15 residues. Trimming took 5 bases from V and 6 from J, leaving 18 bases between them. CDR3 nucleotide sequence: TGTGCCAGCAGCACAGGTCCCATTTCATCCGATACGCAGTATTTT. Translation: CASSTGPISSDTQYF. The whole variable domain, remainder taken from reference TRBV7-3 and TRBJ2-3, is GAGVSQTPSNKVTEKGKYVELRCDPISGHTALYWYRQSLGQGPEFLIYFQGTGAADDSGLPNDRFFAVRPEGSVSTLKIQRTERGDSAVYLCASSTGPISSDTQYFGPGTRLTVL.

The chain has TRBV19 and TRBJ2-2; D is unclear. The CDR3 runs 15 residues. V was pared by 3 bases and J by 6 bases, with 14 bases between. Germline assignment: CDR1 LNHDA and CDR2 SQIVND (reference sequence). CDR3 sequence reads: CASSIGSFPPGELFF. The CDR3 bases are TGTGCCAGTAGTATCGGCTCGTTCCCCCCCGGGGAGCTGTTTTTT.

This chain uses TRBV7-9 with TRBJ2-7; TRBD2 agrees at 7 bases. Germline CDR1 is SEHNR and CDR2 is FQNEAQ (reference sequence). This CDR3 region has 15 residues. The V gene end was trimmed by 1 base and the J gene end by 2 bases; junction bases not matched to a gene: 5. The CDR3 protein is CASSLGGRTPYEQYF. In DNA form, the CDR3 reads TGTGCCAGCAGCTTAGGCGGGAGAACCCCCTACGAGCAGTACTTC.

The chain couples TRBV6-5 to TRBJ2-7, with TRBD2 identical over 8 bases. The V segment lost 8 bases and the J segment 0 bases; nucleotides outside the gene matches: 3. The CDR3 is 13 amino acids. Germline CDR1 is MNHEY and CDR2 is SVGAGI. The chain's CDR3 is CASAAGDSYEQYF. For the CDR3, the DNA is TGTGCCAGCGCAGCGGGAGACTCCTACGAGCAGTACTTC.

The rearrangement uses TRBV18 and TRBJ1-2; 7 bases are a match to TRBD1. Losses at the gene ends were 3 bases for V and 2 bases for J; bases not matched to a gene: 0. CDR1 and CDR2 (germline): KGHSH, LQKENI. The CDR3 is 13 amino acids. For the CDR3, the DNA is TGTGCCAGCTCACCGGGACAGAACTATGGCTACACCTTC. This translates into CASSPGQNYGYTF.

The chain combines TRBV6-5 with TRBJ1-1; weak D call: TRBD1 (5 bases). The CDR3 sequence is 14 residues long. Germline assignment: CDR1 MNHEY and CDR2 SVGAGI. V was trimmed by 6 bases and J by 5 bases, leaving 16 bases between them. CDR3 in amino acids: CASSGYRGLTEAFF. The CDR3 nucleotides read TGTGCCAGCAGCGGCTACCGGGGGTTAACTGAAGCTTTCTTT.

The genes are TRBV5-1 and TRBJ2-7, with unresolved D. CDR1 is SGHRS and CDR2 is YFSETQ in the germline V gene. V was pared by 0 bases and J by 2 bases, with 12 bases between. This CDR3 has 15 amino acids. Here the CDR3 reads CASSLAWGSAYEQYF. The CDR3 coding sequence is TGCGCCAGCAGCTTGGCCTGGGGTAGTGCCTACGAGCAGTACTTC.

The chain combines TRBV19 with TRBJ1-4; 7 positions match TRBD1. The J segment lost 8 bases and the V segment lost 5 bases, leaving 14 bases of the junction unmatched. The CDR3 is 16 residues long. Germline V gene lookup returns CDR1 LNHDA and CDR2 SQIVND (reference sequence). The CDR3 DNA sequence: TGTGCCAGTAGTCCAAACCCCGGGACAGTTCGCGAAAAACTGTTTTTT. As protein: CASSPNPGTVREKLFF.

The chain recombines TRBV19 with TRBJ2-2; TRBD2 matches at 8 bases. CDR1 is LNHDA, CDR2 SQIVND, per germline (reference sequence). J lost 7 bases, V lost 7 bases, and 29 bases had no gene match. The CDR3 spans 21 residues. CDR3 nucleotide sequence: TGTGCCAGTACGGACCCTCTAAAGGGCTTTAAAGCGGGAGAAGTAGTCGGGGAGCTGTTTTTT. This translates into CASTDPLKGFKAGEVVGELFF.

The chain links TRBV5-8 to TRBJ1-2; 8 bases agree with TRBD1. CDR1 and CDR2 (germline): SGHTS, YDEGEE. The CDR3 is 14 amino acids. Losses at the gene ends were 1 base for V and 6 bases for J; bases not matched to a gene: 5. The CDR3 region is CASSLTHRGNGYTF. The CDR3 coding sequence is TGTGCCAGCAGCTTGACCCACAGGGGGAATGGCTACACCTTC. Together with reference TRBV5-8 and TRBJ1-2, the CDR3 gives the full variable domain: EAGVTQSPTHLIKTRGQQATLRCSPISGHTSVYWYQQALGLGLQFLLWYDEGEERNRGNFPPRFSGRQFPNYSSELNVNALELEDSALYLCASSLTHRGNGYTFGSGTRLTVV.

The rearrangement joins TRBV25-1 to TRBJ2-2; no definite D call. The ends were cut back, 2 bases at V and 4 bases at J, with 5 bases in the middle. CDR1 MGHDK and CDR2 SYGVNS come from the germline V gene. CDR3 length equals 13 residues. The CDR3 region has the DNA TGTGCCAGCAGTGAACTAAGCACCGGGGAGCTGTTTTTT. This sequence encodes CASSELSTGELFF.

This chain connects TRBV5-5 to TRBJ1-4; 9 bases line up with TRBD1. J gave up 8 bases and V 4 bases, and 9 bases lay outside the gene matches. The CDR3 spans 15 residues. CDR1 is SGHKS, CDR2 YYEKEE, per germline (reference sequence). The CDR3 sequence is CASSPGQGGDEKLFF. Here the CDR3 DNA reads TGTGCCAGCAGCCCGGGACAGGGTGGAGACGAAAAACTGTTTTTT.

V is TRBV5-1 and J is TRBJ1-1, with 8 positions matching TRBD1. Trimming at V came to 2 bases and at J to 4 bases, leaving 4 bases not matched to a gene. Germline loops: CDR1 SGHRS, CDR2 YFSETQ. The CDR3 has 14 amino acids. Here the CDR3 reads CASSFRGLGTEAFF. The CDR3 DNA reads as TGCGCCAGCAGCTTCAGGGGGCTGGGCACTGAAGCTTTCTTT.

V usage is TRBV2 and J usage is TRBJ2-1; 10 nucleotides align to TRBD2. The CDR3 loop spans 15 amino acids. Germline lookup yields CDR1 SNHLY and CDR2 FYNNEI. J was trimmed by 4 bases and V by 7 bases; bases with no gene match: 7. CDR3 sequence reads: CASTTLAGTYNEQFF. CDR3 sequence (DNA): TGTGCCAGCACCACACTAGCGGGGACTTACAATGAGCAGTTCTTC.